Listed below are T cell receptor beta chains from one sample, sequenced in a study of T cell responses to AZD1222 COVID-19 vaccine. Using immunoSEQ multiplex PCR, the repertoire was profiled, and TCRdb retains in-frame clones only, with some absent. The sample has approximately 99,000 clones, over 85% seen once. Sequencing was performed on peripheral blood, taken on day 0 of MenACWY control vaccination. The receptors stem from an adult in good health. Both conserved end residues are part of each CDR3. Fields, in order: CDR3 length, V gene, clone size, D gene, J gene, CDR3 protein, CDR3 DNA. The D gene is left open where the match is weak. Some rows mark clone size as missing; the rest say once, few, many or name a class of expanded clone.

12	TRBV10-3	-	-	TRBJ1-2	CAIGSPGYGYTF	TGTGCCATCGGGAGCCCGGGGTATGGCTACACCTTC
13	TRBV3-1/TRBV3-2	-	-	TRBJ1-1	CASSQQGAPEAFF	TGTGCCAGCAGCCAGCAGGGTGCGCCTGAAGCTTTCTTT
14	TRBV11-2	-	-	TRBJ2-4	CASSSTIQVGIQYF	TGTGCCAGCAGTAGCACTATCCAAGTAGGCATTCAGTACTTC
13	TRBV5-4	-	-	TRBJ1-1	CASSFRPPDGAFF	TGTGCCAGCAGCTTTCGTCCACCGGATGGAGCTTTCTTT
14	TRBV7-2	-	TRBD1	TRBJ1-6	CASSPGQPNSPLHF	TGTGCCAGCAGCCCGGGACAGCCCAATTCACCCCTCCACTTT
16	TRBV5-6	-	-	TRBJ1-2	CASSLEGHTSNYGYTF	TGTGCCAGCAGCTTGGAGGGACATACTTCTAACTATGGCTACACCTTC
14	TRBV14	-	TRBD1	TRBJ1-2	CASSLGQGRYGYTF	TGTGCCAGCAGCCTCGGACAGGGTCGGTATGGCTACACCTTC
14	TRBV3-1/TRBV3-2	-	-	TRBJ1-1	CASSLTDRNTEAFF	TGTGCCAGCAGCCTTACGGACAGGAACACTGAAGCTTTCTTT
16	TRBV5-6	-	-	TRBJ2-1	CASSPLRGDLYNEQFF	TGTGCCAGCAGCCCCCTGAGAGGAGACCTTTACAATGAGCAGTTCTTC
14	TRBV5-4	-	-	TRBJ2-1	CASSLAGTGNEQFF	TGTGCCAGCAGCTTGGCGGGCACGGGAAATGAGCAGTTCTTC
13	TRBV30	-	-	TRBJ2-3	CAWSVGYTDTQYF	TGTGCCTGGAGTGTGGGGTACACAGATACGCAGTATTTT
15	TRBV7-9	-	-	TRBJ2-2	CASSFWHLNTGELFF	TGTGCCAGCAGCTTCTGGCATTTGAACACCGGGGAGCTGTTTTTT
16	TRBV5-1	-	-	TRBJ1-4	CASSLVGYATNEKLFF	TGCGCCAGCAGCTTGGTGGGGTATGCAACTAATGAAAAACTGTTTTTT
15	TRBV6-1	-	-	TRBJ1-2	CASSEGTAALYGYTF	TGTGCCAGCAGTGAAGGGACCGCTGCCCTCTATGGCTACACCTTC
12	TRBV3-1/TRBV3-2	once	-	TRBJ1-2	CASSQAVNGYTF	TGTGCCAGCAGCCAGGCGGTCAACGGCTACACCTTC
12	TRBV28	-	-	TRBJ1-2	CASTSGRGGYTF	TGTGCCAGCACGTCGGGGCGGGGTGGCTACACCTTC
10	TRBV24-1	-	-	TRBJ1-4	CATLNEKLFF	TGTGCCACCCTTAATGAAAAACTGTTTTTT
14	TRBV10-3	-	TRBD2	TRBJ2-7	CAIRAGDRYNEQYF	TGTGCCATCAGAGCGGGAGACAGGTACAACGAGCAGTACTTC
11	TRBV20-1	few	-	TRBJ2-7	CSAGQGDEQYF	TGCAGTGCTGGGCAGGGTGACGAGCAGTACTTC
15	TRBV13	once	-	TRBJ1-2	CASNSRQLGNYGYTF	TGTGCCAGCAACTCGAGACAGTTGGGAAACTATGGCTACACCTTC
15	TRBV11-3	once	-	TRBJ1-3	CASSLRVHSGNTIYF	TGTGCCAGCAGCTTACGGGTTCACTCTGGAAACACCATATATTTT
13	TRBV5-4	once	-	TRBJ1-1	CASSANLGGEAFF	TGTGCCAGCAGCGCGAACTTGGGAGGTGAAGCTTTCTTT
17	TRBV6-4	-	TRBD1	TRBJ1-2	CASSDSATGGDLYGYTF	TGTGCCAGCAGTGACTCGGCGACAGGGGGCGATCTCTATGGCTACACCTTC
16	TRBV7-3	-	TRBD2	TRBJ2-2	CASSPRRGGSTGELFF	TGTGCCAGCAGCCCCCGCCGGGGGGGATCCACCGGGGAGCTGTTTTTT
15	TRBV7-2	-	-	TRBJ1-4	CASSSYTATNEKLFF	TGTGCCAGCAGCTCTTACACAGCAACTAATGAAAAACTGTTTTTT
15	TRBV5-1	-	-	TRBJ2-1	CASSLSSLSYNEQFF	TGCGCCAGCAGCTTGTCCAGCCTTTCCTACAATGAGCAGTTCTTC
14	TRBV4-2	-	-	TRBJ2-5	CASSQFLGKETQYF	TGTGCCAGCAGCCAATTCCTCGGAAAAGAGACCCAGTACTTC
11	TRBV29-1	-	-	TRBJ2-7	CSVRGTYEQYF	TGCAGCGTTCGGGGAACCTACGAGCAGTACTTC
15	TRBV5-1	-	-	TRBJ1-3	CASSIGTVSGNTIYF	TGCGCCAGCAGCATCGGGACGGTCTCTGGAAACACCATATATTTT
18	TRBV7-2	-	TRBD1	TRBJ1-1	CASSLTPLTGGFGTEAFF	TGTGCCAGCAGCTTAACCCCTTTGACAGGGGGCTTCGGGACTGAAGCTTTCTTT
13	TRBV4-2	-	-	TRBJ2-5	CASSQGVEETQYF	TGTGCCAGCAGCCAAGGGGTGGAAGAGACCCAGTACTTC
15	TRBV7-8	-	TRBD1	TRBJ2-5	CASSLTTGDGETQYF	TGTGCCAGCAGCTTAACCACAGGGGATGGAGAGACCCAGTACTTC
18	TRBV4-2	-	TRBD1	TRBJ2-6	CASSYPGTGSSGANVLTF	TGTGCCAGCAGCTACCCCGGGACAGGCAGTTCTGGGGCCAACGTCCTGACTTTC
14	TRBV11-3	-	-	TRBJ2-3	CASAGSSSTDTQYF	TGTGCCAGCGCGGGTTCATCTAGCACAGATACGCAGTATTTT
13	TRBV19	-	-	TRBJ2-3	CASEGRGTDTQYF	TGTGCCAGTGAGGGGCGAGGCACAGATACGCAGTATTTT
16	TRBV5-1	-	-	TRBJ1-1	CASSSGPQTSNTEAFF	TGCGCCAGCAGCTCGGGACCCCAAACCTCAAACACTGAAGCTTTCTTT
14	TRBV6-8	-	-	TRBJ2-7	CASSVSPISYEQYF	TGTGCCAGCAGTGTCTCCCCGATCTCCTACGAGCAGTACTTC
14	TRBV2	-	-	TRBJ1-5	CASSEGRGTQPQHF	TGTGCCAGCAGTGAGGGCAGGGGCACTCAGCCCCAGCATTTT
16	TRBV11-1	-	TRBD1	TRBJ2-7	CASSSDRDPHAYEQYF	TGTGCCAGCAGCTCGGACAGGGATCCCCATGCCTACGAGCAGTACTTC
13	TRBV12-3/TRBV12-4	-	-	TRBJ2-1	CASSQTRHNEQFF	TGTGCCAGCAGCCAGACTAGACACAATGAGCAGTTCTTC
15	TRBV6-5	-	TRBD2	TRBJ2-1	CASSSSGSSYNEQFF	TGTGCCAGCAGTTCGAGCGGGAGCTCCTACAATGAGCAGTTCTTC
17	TRBV11-2	-	TRBD1	TRBJ1-1	CASSLLGQALGNTEAFF	TGTGCCAGCAGCTTACTGGGACAGGCGCTCGGGAACACTGAAGCTTTCTTT
12	TRBV29-1	-	-	TRBJ2-1	CSVTQGYNEQFF	TGCAGCGTAACCCAGGGTTACAATGAGCAGTTCTTC
12	TRBV2	-	-	TRBJ2-3	CASSKDADTQYF	TGTGCCAGCAGTAAAGACGCAGATACGCAGTATTTT
17	TRBV5-6	few	-	TRBJ1-3	CASSPWRVRSSGNTIYF	TGTGCCAGCAGCCCGTGGAGGGTACGGAGCTCTGGAAACACCATATATTTT